The sequence of this TCR beta chain was determined in a study of T cells in Graves' hyperthyroidism and ophthalmopathy. The CDR3 length is 15 residues. The germline V gene has CDR1 SEHNR and CDR2 FQNEAQ (reference sequence). V lost 1 base, J lost 1 base, and 10 bases lay in between. It was RNA transcripts that yielded the amplified TCR beta CDR3 regions. Initially, a first-round RT-PCR of the TCR CDR3 employed the HTBI primer set. MiXCR, run by TCRdb on the multiplex PCR reads, gives a single entry per CDR3 protein. This sample has about 320,000 distinct CDR3 sequences, with approximately 17% found just once. Study-wide findings and caveats: Blood also held most thyroid clonotypes expanded beyond 0.001.

With regard to this clonotype: Its antigen is not identified.

Sequencing was carried out using blood. This clonotype was sampled from a man younger than 40 with Graves' hyperthyroidism. This chain uses TRBV7-9 with TRBJ1-1; D ambiguous. The CDR3 protein is CASSLESSENTEAFF. The CDR3 DNA is TGTGCCAGCAGCTTAGAATCGTCCGAGAACACTGAAGCTTTCTTT.